This T cell receptor beta chain emerged from a study of T cells in Graves' hyperthyroidism and ophthalmopathy. Study-wide results and caveats: A 13 V-J model separated ophthalmopathy from stable hyperthyroidism. Among clonotypes expanded in thyroid above 0.001, most were also found in blood.

Per the germline V gene, CDR1 is MNHEY and CDR2 is SMNVEV (reference sequence). Trimming pared 8 bases from V and 14 bases from J, leaving 18 bases between. The CDR3 totals 11 residues. Researchers took RNA transcripts and amplified the TCR beta CDR3 regions from them. Initially, a first-round RT-PCR of the TCR CDR3 employed the HTBI primer set. TCRdb used MiXCR to reprocess the multiplex PCR reads, holding one entry per CDR3 protein. The data hold around 580,000 distinct CDR3 sequences, with 16% observed a single time. With respect to this clonotype: Its specificity is unknown.

The genes are TRBV27 and TRBJ1-2, with D hard to call. The sequenced sample consisted of blood. This clonotype was sampled from a woman aged 18 to 35 with Graves' hyperthyroidism. The CDR3 nucleotides are TGTGCCAGCGGATTAACCCGGGCCTTGACCTTC. It specifies CASGLTRALTF.